These 9 T cell receptor beta chains came from one sample sequenced in a study of cytomegalovirus exposure and HLA in healthy donors. The PCR used 60 Vbeta and 13 Jbeta primers. This table comes from immunoSEQ multiplex PCR, and its TCRdb copy is limited to in-frame clones, with some not included. The sample comprises about 110,000 clones, over 65% of which are singletons, and 14% rests with the top ten. Material for sequencing was PBMCs. Source of these receptors: a woman between 40 and 50 years old in good health and CMV-seropositive.

On this clone: Other DNA sequences from this sample encode an identical CDR3 as well. This sequence joins TRBV30 and TRBJ1-3, with D unresolved. Trimming left V 2 bases short and J 0 bases short, with 5 bases between. The CDR3 covers 13 residues. CDR1 is GTSNPN and CDR2 is SVGIG in the germline V gene (reference sequence). The DNA of the CDR3 is TGTGCCTGGAGTTCGGGCTCTGGAAACACCATATATTTT. It encodes CAWSSGSGNTIYF.

CDR3 sequence (DNA): TGCGCCAGCAGCTTGGGTACTAGGACAGGGGTGTATGGCTACACCTTC. This codes for CASSLGTRTGVYGYTF. The V gene is TRBV5-1, the J gene TRBJ1-2; 9 nucleotides agree with TRBD1. The CDR3 length is 16 residues. J lost 5 bases, V lost 0 bases, and 8 bases had no gene match. CDR1 and CDR2 from the germline V gene are SGHRS and YFSETQ.

The CDR3 reads CASSLGQGTHEQYF. The CDR3, as DNA: TGTGCCAGCAGTTTGGGTCAGGGTACCCACGAGCAGTACTTC. J is TRBJ2-7 and V is TRBV27, with D perhaps TRBD1 (5 bases). The CDR3 has 14 amino acids. Looked up from germline, CDR1 is MNHEY and CDR2 is SMNVEV (reference sequence). The V end lost 3 bases, the J end lost 5 bases, and 14 bases lay between the germline ends.

This chain joins TRBV30 and TRBJ2-3, with TRBD1 as a possible D gene (5 bases). Trimming took 3 bases from V and 2 from J, leaving 9 bases between them. Germline V gives CDR1 GTSNPN, CDR2 SVGIG (reference sequence). The CDR3 runs 13 residues. The CDR3 region is CAWSAGITDTQYF. As DNA, the CDR3 is TGTGCCTGGAGCGCAGGGATCACAGATACGCAGTATTTT.

In the case of this clone: The sample carries other DNA sequences with the same CDR3. The V call is TRBV30, the J call TRBJ2-7; D uncertain. The germline V and J ends were trimmed by 2 bases and 2 bases, with 7 bases remaining between them. This CDR3 has 12 residues. Germline CDR1 and CDR2: GTSNPN and SVGIG (reference sequence). In nucleotides, the CDR3 is TGTGCCTGGAGTCGCGGTCCCTACGAGCAGTACTTC. It encodes CAWSRGPYEQYF.

In its sample, this clone was seen a few times. The sample carries other DNA sequences with the same CDR3. The gene calls are TRBV7-2 and TRBJ1-3, with 9 bases lining up with TRBD1. The V gene end was trimmed by 0 bases and the J gene end by 1 base; junction bases not matched to a gene: 1. This CDR3 comprises 16 residues. The germline V gene has CDR1 SGHTA and CDR2 FQGNSA. The CDR3, as DNA: TGTGCCAGCAGCTTAGCGGGGACAGGGTCTGGAAACACCATATATTTT. This codes for CASSLAGTGSGNTIYF.

This clone was observed a few times. The chain has TRBV29-1 and TRBJ1-2; 7 bases align to TRBD1. Trimming removed 7 bases from V and 8 bases from J; junction bases left unmatched: 10. Germline CDR1 and CDR2: SQVTM and ANQGSEA. The CDR3 totals 12 residues. The CDR3 loop reads CSAGTVYRGYTF. For the CDR3, the DNA is TGCAGCGCCGGGACAGTTTACAGAGGCTACACCTTC.

The chain couples TRBV30 to TRBJ1-5; D call uncertain. This CDR3 has 14 amino acids. The germline V and J ends were trimmed by 5 bases and 0 bases, with 11 bases remaining between them. Per germline, CDR1 GTSNPN and CDR2 SVGIG (reference sequence). The CDR3 DNA follows: TGTGCCTGGGGCGGATTGGATAGCAATCAGCCCCAGCATTTT. Translated: CAWGGLDSNQPQHF.

The chain couples TRBV19 to TRBJ2-2; perhaps TRBD1 as D (5 bases). Germline-derived CDR1 and CDR2 are LNHDA and SQIVND (reference sequence). The CDR3 runs 13 residues. The germline V and J ends were trimmed by 5 bases and 4 bases, with 8 bases remaining between them. The CDR3 bases are TGTGCCAGTAGTCCTCAGGGCACCGGGGAGCTGTTTTTT. This encodes CASSPQGTGELFF.